This T cell receptor (beta chain) was captured in a study of regulatory T cells in long-lasting Graves disease. The germline V gene encodes CDR1 SGHVS and CDR2 FQNEAQ. This CDR3 is built from 13 residues. Trimming at V came to 5 bases and at J to 9 bases, leaving 10 bases not matched to a gene. The time point is: persistent/refractory GD, antithyroid drugs over 5 years with positive TRAb. From PBMCs, RNA was extracted and then used to make the TCR library. Graves' disease diagnoses followed American Thyroid Association guidelines. The peripheral blood volume drawn was about 10 milliliters, and it was collected into EDTA tubes. Construction of the TCR beta libraries employed iRepertoire HTBI primers in conjunction with Arm-PCR of CDR3 regions. TCRdb reprocessed the multiplex PCR reads with MiXCR, giving one entry per CDR3 protein. The sample contains hundreds of thousands of distinct CDR3 sequences, less than 25% of which appear only once.

This clonotype was seen once. The antigen is unknown. A much larger clone lies one base from this, so it may be a read error. The study, taken as a whole, reports: The TCR repertoire of persistent Graves' patients was less diverse than that of newly diagnosed ones. Patients with persistent disease showed a bias toward TRBV28, TRBJ1-2 and TRBJ2-5.

The TCR sequence derives from a female donor with Graves disease. V is TRBV7-8 and J is TRBJ2-7; 7 bases match TRBD2. Specimen: peripheral blood mononuclear cells (PBMCs), collected when the disease was refractory, from a patient treated with antithyroid drugs. Here the CDR3 DNA reads TGTGCCAGCAGCCCGCGGGAGCGAGACGGGCAGTACTTC. This translates into CASSPRERDGQYF.